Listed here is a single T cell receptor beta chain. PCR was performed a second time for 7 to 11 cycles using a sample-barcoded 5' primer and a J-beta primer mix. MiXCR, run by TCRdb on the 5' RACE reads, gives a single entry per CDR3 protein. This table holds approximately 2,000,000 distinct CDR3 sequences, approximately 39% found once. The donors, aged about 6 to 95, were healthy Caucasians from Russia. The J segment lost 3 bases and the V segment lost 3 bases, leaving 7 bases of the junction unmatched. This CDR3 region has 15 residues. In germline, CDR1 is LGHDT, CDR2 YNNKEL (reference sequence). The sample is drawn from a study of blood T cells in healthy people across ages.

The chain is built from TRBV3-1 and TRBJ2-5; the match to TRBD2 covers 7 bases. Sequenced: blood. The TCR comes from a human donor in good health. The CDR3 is CASSQRPSGEETQYF. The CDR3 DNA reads TGTGCCAGCAGCCAGAGGCCTAGCGGCGAAGAGACCCAGTACTTC.